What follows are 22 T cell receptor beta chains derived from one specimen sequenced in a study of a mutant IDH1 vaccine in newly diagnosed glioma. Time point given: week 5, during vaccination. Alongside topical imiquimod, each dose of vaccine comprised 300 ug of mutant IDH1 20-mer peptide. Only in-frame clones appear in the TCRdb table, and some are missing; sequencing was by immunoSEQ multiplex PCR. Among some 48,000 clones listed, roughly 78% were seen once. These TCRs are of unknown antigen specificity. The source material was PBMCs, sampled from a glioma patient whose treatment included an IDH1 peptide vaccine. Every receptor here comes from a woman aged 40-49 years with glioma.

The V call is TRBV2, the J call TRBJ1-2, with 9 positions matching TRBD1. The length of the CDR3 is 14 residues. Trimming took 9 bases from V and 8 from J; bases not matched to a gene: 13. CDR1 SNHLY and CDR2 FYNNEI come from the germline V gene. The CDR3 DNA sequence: TGTGCCAGAGAGAAAACAGGGGGCGCGAAGGGCTACACCTTC. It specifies CAREKTGGAKGYTF.

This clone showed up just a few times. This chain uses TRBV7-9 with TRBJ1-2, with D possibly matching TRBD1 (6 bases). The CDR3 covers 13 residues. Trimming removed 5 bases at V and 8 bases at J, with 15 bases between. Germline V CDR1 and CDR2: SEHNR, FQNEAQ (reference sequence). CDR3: CASSPDRPRGYTF. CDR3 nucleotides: TGTGCCAGCAGCCCGGACAGACCAAGAGGCTACACCTTC. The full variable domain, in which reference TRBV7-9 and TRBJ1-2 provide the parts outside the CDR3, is DTGVSQNPRHKITKRGQNVTFRCDPISEHNRLYWYRQTLGQGPEFLTYFQNEAQLEKSRLLSDRFSAERPKGSFSTLEIQRTEQGDSAMYLCASSPDRPRGYTFGSGTRLTVV.

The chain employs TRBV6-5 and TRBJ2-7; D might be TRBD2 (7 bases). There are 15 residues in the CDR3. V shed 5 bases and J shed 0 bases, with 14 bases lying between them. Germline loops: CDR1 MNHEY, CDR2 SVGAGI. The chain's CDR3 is CASSREGGSSYEQYF. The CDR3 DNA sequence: TGTGCCAGCAGTAGGGAGGGGGGGAGCTCCTACGAGCAGTACTTC.

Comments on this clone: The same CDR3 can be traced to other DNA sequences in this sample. CDR3 in DNA: TGTGCCAGCAGTTACTCGGACCGCGGCTACGAGCAGTACTTC. It is translated as CASSYSDRGYEQYF. The chain links TRBV6-5 to TRBJ2-7, with D hard to call. The CDR3 sequence is 14 residues long. The germline V gene encodes CDR1 MNHEY and CDR2 SVGAGI. Trimming left V 0 bases short and J 3 bases short, with 9 bases between.

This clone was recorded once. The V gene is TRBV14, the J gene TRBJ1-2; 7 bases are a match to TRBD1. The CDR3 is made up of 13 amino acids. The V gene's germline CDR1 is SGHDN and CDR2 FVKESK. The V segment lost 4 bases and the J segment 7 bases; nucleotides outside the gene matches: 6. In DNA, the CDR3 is TGTGCCAGCAGCCCGCAGACAGGGACTGGCTACACCTTC. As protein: CASSPQTGTGYTF.

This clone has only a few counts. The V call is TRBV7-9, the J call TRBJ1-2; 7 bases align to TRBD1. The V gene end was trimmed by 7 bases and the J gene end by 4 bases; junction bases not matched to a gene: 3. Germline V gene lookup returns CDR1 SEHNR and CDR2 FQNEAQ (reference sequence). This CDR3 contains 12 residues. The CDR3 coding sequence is TGTGCCAGCACCGGGGACAGCTATGGCTACACCTTC. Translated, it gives CASTGDSYGYTF.

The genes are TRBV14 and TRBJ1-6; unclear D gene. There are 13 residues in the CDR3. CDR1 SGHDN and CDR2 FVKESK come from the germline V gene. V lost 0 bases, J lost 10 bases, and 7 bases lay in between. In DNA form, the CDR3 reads TGTGCCAGCAGCCAAGACCTAGGATCACCCCTCCACTTT. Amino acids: CASSQDLGSPLHF.

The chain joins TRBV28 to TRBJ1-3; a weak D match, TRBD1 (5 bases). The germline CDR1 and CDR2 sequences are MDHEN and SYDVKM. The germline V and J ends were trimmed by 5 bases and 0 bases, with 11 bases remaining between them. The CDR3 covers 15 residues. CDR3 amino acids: CASSLRGTSGNTIYF. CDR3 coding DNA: TGTGCCAGCAGTCTACGGGGGACCTCTGGAAACACCATATATTTT. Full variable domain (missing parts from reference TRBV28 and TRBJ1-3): DVKVTQSSRYLVKRTGEKVFLECVQDMDHENMFWYRQDPGLGLRLIYFSYDVKMKEKGDIPEGYSVSREKKERFSLILESASTNQTSMYLCASSLRGTSGNTIYFGEGSWLTVV.

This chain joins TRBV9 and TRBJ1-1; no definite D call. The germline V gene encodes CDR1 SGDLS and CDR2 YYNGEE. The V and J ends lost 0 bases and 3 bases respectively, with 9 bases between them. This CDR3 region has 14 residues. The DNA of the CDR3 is TGTGCCAGCAGCGTAGGCGGGGTGGACACTGAAGCTTTCTTT. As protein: CASSVGGVDTEAFF.

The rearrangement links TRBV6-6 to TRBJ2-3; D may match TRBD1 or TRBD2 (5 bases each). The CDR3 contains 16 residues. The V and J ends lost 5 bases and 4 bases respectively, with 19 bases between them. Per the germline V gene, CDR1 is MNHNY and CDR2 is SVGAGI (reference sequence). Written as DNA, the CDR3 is TGTGCCAGCAGTAACGCCGGGACCGTCTCTTCAGATACGCAGTATTTT. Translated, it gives CASSNAGTVSSDTQYF.

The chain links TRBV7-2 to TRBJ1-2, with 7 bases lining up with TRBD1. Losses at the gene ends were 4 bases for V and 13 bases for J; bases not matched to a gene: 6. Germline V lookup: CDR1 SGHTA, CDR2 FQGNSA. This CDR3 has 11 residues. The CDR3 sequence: CASSSGQPPTF. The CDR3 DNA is TGTGCCAGCAGCTCGGGACAGCCTCCCACCTTC.

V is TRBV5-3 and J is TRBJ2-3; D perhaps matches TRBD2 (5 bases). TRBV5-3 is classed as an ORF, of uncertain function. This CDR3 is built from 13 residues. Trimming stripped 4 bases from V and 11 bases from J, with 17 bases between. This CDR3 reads CARSLILARLQYF. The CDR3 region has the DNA TGTGCCAGAAGCCTGATCCTAGCTCGTCTGCAGTATTTT.

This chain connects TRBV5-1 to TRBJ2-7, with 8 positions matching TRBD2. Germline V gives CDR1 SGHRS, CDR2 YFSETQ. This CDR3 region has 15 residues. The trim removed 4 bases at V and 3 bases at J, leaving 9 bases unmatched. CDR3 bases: TGCGCCAGCAGCGAATCGAACCGGGGGGGCTACGAGCAGTACTTC. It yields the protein CASSESNRGGYEQYF.

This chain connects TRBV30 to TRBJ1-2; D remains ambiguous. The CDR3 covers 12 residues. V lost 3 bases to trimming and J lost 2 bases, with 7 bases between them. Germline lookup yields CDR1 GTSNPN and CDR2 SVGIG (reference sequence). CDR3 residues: CAWRPANYGYTF. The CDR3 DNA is TGTGCCTGGAGACCGGCGAACTATGGCTACACCTTC.

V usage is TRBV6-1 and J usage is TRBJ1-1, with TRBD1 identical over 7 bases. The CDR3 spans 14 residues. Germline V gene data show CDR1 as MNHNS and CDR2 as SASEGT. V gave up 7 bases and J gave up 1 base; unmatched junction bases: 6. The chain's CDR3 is CASTQTGSNTEAFF. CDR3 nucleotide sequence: TGTGCCAGCACTCAGACAGGGTCGAACACTGAAGCTTTCTTT.

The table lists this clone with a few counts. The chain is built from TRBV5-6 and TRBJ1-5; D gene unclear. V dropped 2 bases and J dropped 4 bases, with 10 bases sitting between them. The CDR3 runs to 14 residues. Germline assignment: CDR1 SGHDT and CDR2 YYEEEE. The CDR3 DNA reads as TGTGCCAGCAGCTTTGGCAGAGCTAATCAGCCCCAGCATTTT. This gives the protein CASSFGRANQPQHF.

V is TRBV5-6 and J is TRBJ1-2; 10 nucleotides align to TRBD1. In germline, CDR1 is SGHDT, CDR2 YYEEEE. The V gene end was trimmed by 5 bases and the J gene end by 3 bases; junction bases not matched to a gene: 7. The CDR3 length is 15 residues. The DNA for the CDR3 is TGTGCCAGCAGACGGGGACAGGGGAGGGACTATGGCTACACCTTC. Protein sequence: CASRRGQGRDYGYTF.

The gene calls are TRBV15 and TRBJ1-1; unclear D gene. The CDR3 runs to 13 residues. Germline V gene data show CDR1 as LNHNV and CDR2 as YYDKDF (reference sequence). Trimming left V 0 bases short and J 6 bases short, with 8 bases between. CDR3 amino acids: CATSRDGIAEAFF. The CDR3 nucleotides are TGTGCCACCAGCAGAGATGGTATCGCTGAAGCTTTCTTT.

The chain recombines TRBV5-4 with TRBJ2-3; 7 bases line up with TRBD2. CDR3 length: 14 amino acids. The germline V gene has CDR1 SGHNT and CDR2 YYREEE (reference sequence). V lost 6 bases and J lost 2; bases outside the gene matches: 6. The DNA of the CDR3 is TGTGCCAGCATGGGACTACCAACCACAGATACGCAGTATTTT. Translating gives CASMGLPTTDTQYF.

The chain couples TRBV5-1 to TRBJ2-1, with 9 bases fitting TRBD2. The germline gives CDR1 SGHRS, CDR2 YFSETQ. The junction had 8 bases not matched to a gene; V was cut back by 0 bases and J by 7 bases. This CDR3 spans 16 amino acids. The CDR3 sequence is CASSLGSGGRENEQFF. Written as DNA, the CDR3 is TGCGCCAGCAGCTTGGGAAGCGGGGGGCGGGAAAATGAGCAGTTCTTC.

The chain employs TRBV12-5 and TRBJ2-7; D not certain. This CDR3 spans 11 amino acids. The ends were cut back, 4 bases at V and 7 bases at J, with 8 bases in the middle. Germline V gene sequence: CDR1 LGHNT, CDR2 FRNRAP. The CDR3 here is CASGSSWEQYF. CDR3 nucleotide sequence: TGTGCTAGTGGTTCCTCCTGGGAGCAGTACTTC.

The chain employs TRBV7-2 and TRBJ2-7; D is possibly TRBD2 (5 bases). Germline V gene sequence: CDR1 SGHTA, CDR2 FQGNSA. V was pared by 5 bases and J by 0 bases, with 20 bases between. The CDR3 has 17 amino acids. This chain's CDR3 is CASSQREWMGFSYEQYF. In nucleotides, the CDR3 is TGTGCCAGCAGCCAGAGGGAGTGGATGGGTTTCTCCTACGAGCAGTACTTC.